These 17 T cell receptor beta chains share one sample of origin, sequenced in a study of control samples from healthy donors and cancer patients. This table comes from immunoSEQ multiplex PCR, and its TCRdb copy is limited to in-frame clones, with some not included. The sample contains around 200,000 clones, roughly 94% of which appear only once. The sequenced sample was blood. These receptors were obtained from a man in his fifties or sixties in good health.

The V call is TRBV5-3, the J call TRBJ1-2; D is ambiguous. TRBV5-3 is an open reading frame, and its role is uncertain. V was pared by 0 bases and J by 7 bases, with 16 bases between. The CDR3 sequence is 15 residues long. The CDR3 reads CARSLAGRLPCGYTF. CDR3 nucleotide sequence: TGTGCCAGAAGCTTGGCAGGCAGGTTACCTTGTGGCTACACCTTC.

The chain has TRBV3-1 (or the pseudogene TRBV3-2) and TRBJ1-2; no reliable D call. Per germline, CDR1 LGHDT and CDR2 YNNKEL (reference sequence). The CDR3 consists of 11 residues. Trimming took off 1 base at V and 8 bases at J, with 5 bases between the two ends. Written as DNA, the CDR3 is TGTGCCAGCAGCCAAGCTGAGGGCTACACCTTC. Translated, it gives CASSQAEGYTF.

This clone was seen once. The chain is built from TRBV27 and TRBJ1-2; no reliable D call. Looked up from germline, CDR1 is MNHEY and CDR2 is SMNVEV (reference sequence). The V and J ends lost 2 bases and 4 bases respectively, with 8 bases between them. The CDR3 extends over 13 amino acids. CDR3 protein: CASSLGSSYGYTF. DNA for the CDR3: TGTGCCAGCAGTTTAGGGTCCTCCTATGGCTACACCTTC.

The rearrangement joins TRBV3-1 (or the pseudogene TRBV3-2) to TRBJ2-3, with 10 bases lining up with TRBD1. V shed 3 bases, J shed 3 bases, and the junction held 3 bases outside the gene matches. This CDR3 is 15 amino acids long. The germline gives CDR1 LGHDT, CDR2 YNNKEL (reference sequence). The chain's CDR3 is CASSHLGQGTDTQYF. For the CDR3, the DNA is TGTGCCAGCAGCCACCTGGGACAGGGGACAGATACGCAGTATTTT.

The gene calls are TRBV6-5 and TRBJ2-5, with 10 bases that match TRBD1. Germline CDR1 reads MNHEY; CDR2 reads SVGAGI. The length of the CDR3 is 15 residues. V shed 8 bases, J shed 1 base, and the junction held 7 bases outside the gene matches. The DNA of the CDR3 is TGTGCCAGCGCACCGGGACAGGGGCGCCAAGAGACCCAGTACTTC. Encoded protein: CASAPGQGRQETQYF.

The chain combines TRBV6-1 with TRBJ2-1; TRBD2 matches at 7 bases. This CDR3 has 16 residues. Germline V gene data show CDR1 as MNHNS and CDR2 as SASEGT. V gave up 3 bases and J gave up 7 bases; unmatched junction bases: 12. The DNA of the CDR3 is TGTGCCAGCAGTGACCCCGGGGGGTCAAAGGGGAATGAGCAGTTCTTC. It specifies CASSDPGGSKGNEQFF.

The gene calls are TRBV19 and TRBJ1-5, with 8 bases lining up with TRBD1. The germline gives CDR1 LNHDA, CDR2 SQIVND (reference sequence). V lost 5 bases, J lost 6 bases, and 9 bases stayed unmatched. The CDR3 loop spans 15 amino acids. CDR3: CASSQTTGGGQPQHF. Here the CDR3 DNA reads TGTGCCAGTAGTCAAACCACAGGGGGTGGTCAGCCCCAGCATTTT.

This chain links TRBV19 with TRBJ1-2, with a possible D match to TRBD1 (5 bases). Germline CDR1 LNHDA, CDR2 SQIVND (reference sequence). The CDR3 has 16 residues. The V and J ends lost 5 bases and 4 bases respectively, with 20 bases between them. The CDR3 here is CASSGAVGGLSYGYTF. CDR3 nucleotide sequence: TGTGCCAGTAGTGGGGCAGTCGGAGGTTTAAGCTATGGCTACACCTTC.

The chain employs TRBV10-3 and TRBJ2-5; 8 nucleotides align to TRBD1. With 0 bases clipped from V and 1 base from J, the junction kept 4 bases outside the gene matches. This CDR3 is 16 amino acids long. Germline CDR1 is ENHRY and CDR2 is SYGVKD. For the CDR3, the DNA is TGTGCCATCAGTGAGTCGACAGGGGTAGGCCAAGAGACCCAGTACTTC. It encodes CAISESTGVGQETQYF.

V is TRBV5-1 and J is TRBJ2-3; D might be TRBD1 (6 bases). Germline V lookup: CDR1 SGHRS, CDR2 YFSETQ. Between the trimmed V and J ends, which lost 3 bases and 1 base, there was a span of 15 bases. This CDR3 is 16 amino acids long. CDR3 nucleotide sequence: TGCGCCAGCAGCTCGTCGACAGGCCGGGGCACAGATACGCAGTATTTT. Protein: CASSSSTGRGTDTQYF.

Details on this clone: At one of its ends the junction is not consistent with the germline gene, which may arise from a read error. The rearrangement links TRBV2 to TRBJ1-2, with a weak D call TRBD1 (5 bases). Germline CDR1 SNHLY, CDR2 FYNNEI. The CDR3 has 14 residues. CDR3 coding DNA: TGTGCCAGTAGTGAAAGGCAGGGCAACTATGGCTACACCTTC. Translated, it gives CASSERQGNYGYTF.

This clone was counted a single time. V is TRBV19 and J is TRBJ1-4, with D possibly TRBD1 on 5 matching bases. Germline V gene lookup returns CDR1 LNHDA and CDR2 SQIVND (reference sequence). V lost 1 base, J lost 3 bases, and 12 bases lay in between. The CDR3 length is 16 residues. In DNA, the CDR3 is TGTGCCAGTAGTATAGGAGTCGGGGGATCTAATGAAAAACTGTTTTTT. Protein: CASSIGVGGSNEKLFF.

This chain uses TRBV7-5 with TRBJ1-5; the D call TRBD1 from the table was never checked on the DNA. TRBV7-5 counts as a pseudogene. CDR3 length: 19 residues. The CDR3 DNA sequence: TGTGCCCAAATGCGCCCCGGGACAGTGCTTAAAAATAGCAATCAGCCCCAGCATTTT. It translates to CAQMRPGTVLKNSNQPQHF.

As for this clone: An end of the junction does not agree with germline; a read error may underlie this. The chain employs TRBV6-2 or TRBV6-3 and TRBJ1-3, with D perhaps TRBD1 (5 bases). CDR1 and CDR2 from the germline V gene are MNHEY and SVGEGT. This CDR3 has 14 amino acids. CDR3 in amino acids: CASGYRGRGNTIYF. For the CDR3, the DNA is TGTGCCAGCGGTTATCGGGGCCGAGGAAACACCATATATTTT.

The V and J genes are TRBV19 and TRBJ1-5; the D is unclear. Germline V gene sequence: CDR1 LNHDA, CDR2 SQIVND (reference sequence). V was pared by 2 bases and J by 7 bases, with 9 bases between. The CDR3 runs 13 residues. Here the CDR3 reads CASSIRVQQPQHF. DNA for the CDR3: TGTGCCAGTAGTATAAGGGTACAGCAGCCCCAGCATTTT.

The chain has TRBV2 and TRBJ1-1, with D perhaps TRBD1 (6 bases). The CDR3 extends over 13 amino acids. Germline loops: CDR1 SNHLY, CDR2 FYNNEI. Trimming left V 6 bases short and J 1 base short, with 9 bases between. This chain's CDR3 is CASRSTGNTEAFF. The CDR3 DNA sequence: TGTGCCAGCAGGTCGACAGGGAACACTGAAGCTTTCTTT.

The chain is built from TRBV3-1 (or the pseudogene TRBV3-2) and TRBJ2-3; a weak D match, TRBD1 (5 bases). The germline V gene has CDR1 LGHDT and CDR2 YNNKEL (reference sequence). Trimming pared 1 base from V and 0 bases from J, leaving 11 bases between. The CDR3 is 16 residues long. This CDR3 reads CASSQAWTLSTDTQYF. The CDR3 nucleotides read TGTGCCAGCAGCCAAGCTTGGACACTCAGCACAGATACGCAGTATTTT.